The clone carrying this TCR beta chain is labeled medium-sized. What it binds is unknown. CDR1 and CDR2 (germline): SQVTM, ANQGSEA. CDR3 size: 12 residues. V gave up 5 bases and J gave up 6 bases; unmatched junction bases: 5. These data originate in a study of CD8 T cells in ankylosing spondylitis. Study results and caveats: Disease-linked clones displayed a CD8+ phenotype and appeared relatively rarely in peripheral blood. In ankylosing spondylitis blood, a motif of eight highly homologous TCR beta variants appeared characteristic.

The TCR beta libraries were generated through quantitative 5'-RACE incorporating molecular barcodes. TCRdb re-derived calls from the 5' RACE reads in MiXCR, one entry per CDR3 protein. The sample includes around 53,000 distinct CDR3 sequences, about 7% of them seen just once. This receptor was obtained from a female donor with ankylosing spondylitis or in good health (not recorded which). V and J are TRBV29-1 and TRBJ1-1; 8 bases map to TRBD1. Sequencing was done on a sample of blood, either unsorted or a sorted T cell fraction (not recorded which). Here the CDR3 DNA reads TGCAGCGTTCAGGGGGCGTTCGCTGAAGCTTTCTTT. The encoded protein is CSVQGAFAEAFF.